A single T cell receptor beta chain is shown here with its context. Per germline, CDR1 SGHAT and CDR2 FQNNGV. The V gene end was trimmed by 0 bases and the J gene end by 14 bases; junction bases not matched to a gene: 9. The CDR3 runs 15 residues. The data stem from a study of blood T cell repertoires in COVID-19. In the study overall: The analysed material was cDNA or gDNA that came from T cells, B-cell-depleted T cells, or PBMCs.

As handled by the study authors: Counts of nucleated cells, estimated from reference gene primer amplification, were obtained. Clones were read by immunoSEQ multiplex PCR, and TCRdb kept only the in-frame ones, dropping some. The D gene and trimming were derived from the DNA, and the V and J assignments and clone size from that table. The sample lists about 300,000 clones, more than 70% occurring once. Material: peripheral blood. The chain employs TRBV11-2 and TRBJ2-1; 11 bases match TRBD2. The origin of this receptor is a woman aged 25 to 39 who had recovered from COVID-19. For the CDR3, the DNA is TGTGCCAGCAGCTTAGATCGAAGACTAGCGGGGCCCAAGTTCTTC. This sequence encodes CASSLDRRLAGPKFF.